Listed here is a single T cell receptor beta chain. Its binding antigen is unknown. The sample holds no much larger clone one base away, and base qualities are not on file. Libraries were prepared through the immunoSEQ multiplex PCR assay. A mixture of 60 forward primers for TCR Vbeta segments and 13 reverse primers for TCR Jbeta segments was used in the multiplex PCR. The CDR3 region of rearranged TCR beta genes was amplified from genomic DNA with a multiplex PCR assay. On the Illumina HiSeq System, the amplified TCR beta libraries were sequenced as 87-base-pair reads. Turning to the authors' computational methods: Across the 640 or so repertoires, a later analysis counted 60 million to 90 million unique TCR beta chains, around 11 million of which were shared by at least two donors. Raw reads were error-corrected and collapsed into unique sequences with a nearest-neighbor algorithm that merged closely related sequences to remove PCR and sequencing errors. CDR3 sequences were aligned to IMGT reference sequences to assign V, D and J gene segments. For a sequence to be retained, a match of at least six nucleotides to both a V gene segment and a J gene segment was required. A rearrangement was called productive if the CDR3 had no stop codons and remained in frame with V and J, and every other rearrangement was called non-productive. Following IMGT convention, CDR3 was defined as the stretch from the second conserved V-encoded cysteine to the conserved J-encoded phenylalanine. Sequences without an unambiguous match to a single V gene segment were excluded from the earlier analysis of about 630 of the donors. An earlier analysis of 587 of the donors classified V segments as functional when productive rearrangements were above 56.7% and as segregating when the standard deviation between donors was above 5%. A statistical classification framework was built to diagnose cytomegalovirus status from the catalog of TCR beta chain sequences. A later analysis assigned V and J genes by comparing TCR nucleotide sequences with IMGT/GENE-DB human TR gene sequences. In a later analysis, CDR3 sequences and most-parsimonious VDJ recombination scenarios were assigned using the TCRdist pipeline. In a later analysis, each TCR beta chain was defined by its CDR3 amino acid sequence together with its V-gene family, and reads lacking a unique V-gene family were excluded. To address suspected cross-contamination and a sequencing artifact, a later analysis removed 450 to 700 highly shared, low-generation-probability nucleotide sequences. In a later analysis, a clonal expansion index was calculated for each public chain from normalized within-repertoire ranks of inferred template counts. Generation probabilities in a later analysis came from a VDJ recombination model fitted to out-of-frame rearrangements, and those results were checked against IGoR. In a later analysis, TCR-TCR, TCR-HLA and TCR-CMV co-occurrence was scored with hypergeometric tests, and a repertoire-size bias correction was applied to TCR pairs. A later analysis estimated false discovery rates by permuting HLA or CMV assignments 20 times. A later analysis grouped co-occurring TCRs with DBSCAN, adding TCRdist sequence similarity when clustering within HLA-allele-positive subsets. For co-occurrence clustering, repertoires with fewer than 30,000 or more than 120,000 public chains were excluded, along with several repertoires with anomalous nucleotide sharing. TCRdb holds this immuneACCESS table with in-frame rearrangements only. Some clones are missing; in checked studies, unresolved V genes explain under half, and the rest has no known cause. V, J and clone size derive from that table, while D and trimming were established from the DNA sequence. A total of hundreds of thousands of clones appear in this sample, more than 75% of them only once. Over 3.5% of the sample comes from the top ten.

CDR1 and CDR2, per the germline V gene, are SGHTA and FQGTGA. V loses 1 base, J loses 6 bases, and the germline ends lie 8 bases apart. The CDR3, cysteine through phenylalanine, is 13 amino acids long. The sequence is cut down to CDR3 DNA, 39 bases in frame from base 1. The entry originates in a study of cytomegalovirus exposure and HLA in healthy donors (dated by TCRdb to about 2017). For the wider study: An earlier analysis of some 600 of the donors reported under 300 Gb of sequence data and 117 million unique TCR beta sequences obtained from about 200 million T cells. An early release covering some 640 HLA-typed donors comprised approximately 300 gigabases of sequencing data and approximately 80 million unique TCR sequences. Of the roughly 400 genotyped donors, around 81% fell in the genetic ancestry cluster associated with self-reported Caucasian donors. The study aimed to test whether signatures of past pathogen exposure could be identified by cataloging public T cell receptors. Using immunosequencing, the study profiled T cell repertoires from roughly 650 subjects and related those repertoires to cytomegalovirus serostatus. Along with the approximately 700-subject first cohort, a separate validation cohort of around 110 different subjects was used. The study combined high-throughput TCR immunosequencing, statistical association of individual TCRs with disease status, and machine learning to predict cytomegalovirus infection status. A later analysis re-examined previously published TCR beta repertoires from several hundred donors and added high-resolution HLA genotyping to investigate patterns of TCR occurrence. In the later analysis, no new phenotypic data were used to find candidate immune exposures; instead, reliance was placed on TCR beta sequences and their occurrence across donors. In an earlier analysis of several hundred of the donors, high-throughput TCR beta sequencing was used to judge whether each TCR beta V gene segment behaved as functional or pseudogenic. Alongside the repertoire data, information on donor age, sex, ethnicity and CMV serostatus was compiled. In a later genetic analysis, genome-wide SNP genotypes for about 55% of the 666 donors were used, and that subset was treated as a discovery cohort. Every repertoire in the discovery cohort had been generated on one and the same sequencing platform. Class I and class II HLA loci were covered by the typing at four-digit resolution. The number of typed donors differed by locus: about 620-630 for A, B, C, DRB1 and DQB1; approximately 530 for DQA1; fewer than 610 for DPA1; and about 470 for DPB1. Several DR-DQ haplotypes were handled as single units for association and clustering because linkage in the cohort was strong. Among a few hundred genotyped donors of the cohort, an average of around 240,000 unique TCR beta nucleotide sequences were sequenced per donor, approximately 20% of them non-productive.

The cohort was made up of 500 to 800 healthy bone marrow donors. At the time of sampling, every cohort member was nominally healthy, though immune exposures that went unrecorded were likely present. The donor tested CMV seronegative, placing the donor among the 350 or so seronegative members of the cohort. A peripheral blood sample was provided by each donor, and peripheral blood mononuclear cells were used for TCR beta sequencing. The Qiagen DNeasy Blood Extraction Kit was used to extract genomic DNA from the blood cell samples. The research as a whole found: The cohort was sequenced for TCR beta chains only, and without alpha or paired-chain data the features that could be detected were limited. The 87-base-pair reads could not distinguish some IMGT-functional V segments, including TRBV6-2 and TRBV6-3, so those segments were excluded. In a later analysis, HLA-associated TCR beta chains were found to be more clonally expanded and to have lower generation probabilities than equally common non-associated chains. V-gene and J-gene trimming of TCR beta chains was associated with a missense DCLRE1C variant in a later genetic analysis, and the association was replicated in an independent cohort. Sequencing depth was assumed to be roughly uniform across donors in the presence/absence analyses, though that assumption may not hold. A group of highly shared sequence variants was considered likely to be a technical artifact of the sequencing pipeline. Most CMV-associated TCR beta chains appeared to be HLA-restricted in a later analysis, and the HLA associations seemed to be driven largely by CMV exposure. A further reported finding was that TCR beta sequences accurately predicted the HLA-A and HLA-B alleles for most subjects in the first cohort. When HLA alleles, especially DR and DQ, strongly co-occurred, TCR associations were difficult to assign to individual alleles. In the study, some 180 TCR beta chains were listed as associated with cytomegalovirus. Several of the top co-occurrence clusters appeared to be linked to parvovirus B19, influenza, CMV and Epstein-Barr virus, according to a later analysis. Correlated functional status among segregating V segments might be attributable to linkage disequilibrium, but an unknown experimental factor could not be ruled out. The earlier analysis of some 540 of the donors excluded about 16 rarely observed V segments, including chromosome 9 orphons, because counts were too low. Across donors, most TCR sequences were observed very rarely, whereas some public TCRs were present in many individuals. In vitro tests confirmed that a few of the cytomegalovirus-associated TCR beta chains recognize cytomegalovirus antigens. According to a later analysis, TCR association rates differed among HLA loci, with DRB1 alleles showing the most associated TCRs and HLA-C alleles showing the fewest. Compared with the 666-donor mean, donors in an Asian-associated ancestry cluster had fewer N-insertions in productive TCRs, according to a later genetic analysis. The classifier was reported to diagnose cytomegalovirus status with high specificity and sensitivity in both the original and validation cohorts. The only immune exposure information available for the cohort was CMV serostatus. According to the authors, the approach could potentially be generalized to other disease states and immunological phenotypes. Because some donors lacked HLA typing at each locus, the association tests relied only on the typed subset. At a false discovery rate of 0.05, a later analysis linked some 17,000 TCR beta sequences to specific HLA alleles. In an earlier analysis of around 500 of the donors, most TCR beta V segments appeared in productive rearrangements about 90% or about 30% of the time, broadly matching IMGT annotations.

The receptor chain draws on TRBV7-3 and TRBJ2-3, with TRBD2 tentatively as D gene (5 bases match). The sequence was collected from a male donor in good health and CMV-seronegative. Sequencing was done on a sample of PBMCs. The DNA reads as follows: TGTGCCAGCAGCTTAAGTCCGGGGGATACGCAGTATTTT. It translates as CASSLSPGDTQYF.